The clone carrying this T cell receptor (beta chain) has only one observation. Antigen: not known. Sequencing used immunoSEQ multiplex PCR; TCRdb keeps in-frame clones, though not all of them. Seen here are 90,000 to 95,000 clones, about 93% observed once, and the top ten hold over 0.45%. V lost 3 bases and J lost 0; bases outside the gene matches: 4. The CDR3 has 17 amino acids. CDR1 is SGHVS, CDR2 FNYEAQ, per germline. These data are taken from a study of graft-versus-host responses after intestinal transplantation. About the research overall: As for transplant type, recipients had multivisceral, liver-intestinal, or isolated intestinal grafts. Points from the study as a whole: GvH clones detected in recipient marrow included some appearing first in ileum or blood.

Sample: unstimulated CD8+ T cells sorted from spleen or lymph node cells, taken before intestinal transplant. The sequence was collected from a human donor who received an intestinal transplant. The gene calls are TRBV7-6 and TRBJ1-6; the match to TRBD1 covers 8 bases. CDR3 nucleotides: TGTGCCAGCAGCTTGACCGGGACAGGCTCCTATAATTCACCCCTCCACTTT. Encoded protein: CASSLTGTGSYNSPLHF.